This entry features one T cell receptor beta chain sequence. This record belongs to a study of blood T cell repertoires in COVID-19. TCRdb's copy holds only in-frame clones and misses some; the assay was immunoSEQ multiplex PCR. The sample consists of around 280,000 clones, approximately 83% of them appearing once. The CDR3 spans 14 residues. The germline CDR1 and CDR2 sequences are LGHNA and YNFKEQ. Unmatched junction bases numbered 7, after V lost 4 bases and J lost 5 bases. The chain links TRBV4-2 to TRBJ2-7, with 8 bases matching TRBD1. The TCR sequence derives from a woman in her twenties or thirties who had recovered from COVID-19. The sample comprised peripheral blood. CDR3 sequence (DNA): TGTGCCAGCAGCCCTAGGACAGGGTTCGACGAGCAGTACTTC. It is translated as CASSPRTGFDEQYF.